Each of the 32 T cell receptor beta chains below was sequenced from the same sample in a study of T cell responses to AZD1222 COVID-19 vaccine. Measured with immunoSEQ multiplex PCR; TCRdb has only the in-frame clones, and not every one. The table records some 130,000 clones, around 90% of them present only once. This specimen consisted of peripheral blood, obtained on day 0 of AZD1222 vaccination. Receptors were obtained from an adult in good health.

The chain links TRBV10-3 to TRBJ1-1, with 8 bases aligning to TRBD1. CDR1 and CDR2 (germline): ENHRY, SYGVKD. The CDR3 spans 14 residues. J gave up 1 base and V 5 bases, and 3 bases lay outside the gene matches. CDR3 region: CAISTTGGNTEAFF. CDR3 sequence (DNA): TGTGCCATCAGTACAACAGGGGGGAACACTGAAGCTTTCTTT.

This chain links TRBV7-9 with TRBJ1-2; TRBD1 is a possible D gene (6 bases). V gave up 1 base and J gave up 4 bases, with 7 bases separating them. Germline loops: CDR1 SEHNR, CDR2 FQNEAQ (reference sequence). The CDR3 totals 13 residues. CDR3 DNA: TGTGCCAGCAGCTTAGGGGGGGCCTATGGCTACACCTTC. Residues: CASSLGGAYGYTF.

The genes are TRBV5-1 and TRBJ1-2; TRBD1 agrees at 9 bases. Germline lookup yields CDR1 SGHRS and CDR2 YFSETQ. The CDR3 totals 13 residues. The J segment lost 6 bases and the V segment lost 0 bases, leaving 0 bases of the junction unmatched. DNA of the CDR3: TGCGCCAGCAGCTTGGGACAGGGGGATGGCTACACCTTC. This codes for CASSLGQGDGYTF.

V usage is TRBV9 and J usage is TRBJ2-5; 9 bases fit TRBD2. Per germline, CDR1 SGDLS and CDR2 YYNGEE. The length of the CDR3 is 18 residues. The V and J ends lost 3 bases and 1 base, in that order; junction bases with no gene match: 13. CDR3 nucleotides: TGTGCCAGCAGCGCCCGCCCAGCTAGCGGGGCCCGCCAAGAGACCCAGTACTTC. This sequence encodes CASSARPASGARQETQYF.

As DNA, the CDR3 is TGTGCCAGCGTTTTACAGGAGGGGGAAAAACTGTTTTTT. This codes for CASVLQEGEKLFF. V gene TRBV2 combines with J gene TRBJ1-4; the D gene is possibly TRBD1 (5 bases). The CDR3 covers 13 residues. The ends were cut back, 8 bases at V and 8 bases at J, with 15 bases in the middle. Germline CDR1 reads SNHLY; CDR2 reads FYNNEI.

The V call is TRBV25-1, the J call TRBJ2-1; TRBD1 matches 8 bases. The V gene end was trimmed by 5 bases and the J gene end by 5 bases; junction bases not matched to a gene: 11. The germline gives CDR1 MGHDK, CDR2 SYGVNS. This CDR3 contains 16 residues. CDR3 nucleotides: TGTGCCAGCAGTTTTCGAGGACAGGGAATAAACAATGAGCAGTTCTTC. Residues: CASSFRGQGINNEQFF.

The gene calls are TRBV3-1 (or the pseudogene TRBV3-2) and TRBJ2-7; maybe TRBD2 (6 bases). This CDR3 has 14 residues. Trimming removed 3 bases at V and 5 bases at J, with 14 bases between. The V gene's germline CDR1 is LGHDT and CDR2 YNNKEL (reference sequence). The CDR3 reads CASSHRRAIDEQYF. The CDR3 coding sequence is TGTGCCAGCAGCCATAGGAGGGCAATCGACGAGCAGTACTTC.

This chain connects TRBV6-2 or TRBV6-3 to TRBJ2-2, with 7 bases aligning to TRBD1. The V and J ends lost 5 bases and 3 bases, in that order; junction bases with no gene match: 6. Germline values: CDR1 MNHEY, CDR2 SVGEGT. The CDR3 totals 15 residues. The CDR3 loop is CASSRVQGYTGELFF. The CDR3 nucleotides are TGTGCCAGCAGTCGAGTACAGGGGTACACCGGGGAGCTGTTTTTT.

This rearrangement joins TRBV6-5 to TRBJ1-1; 11 nucleotides align to TRBD1. The CDR3 consists of 14 residues. CDR1 is MNHEY and CDR2 is SVGAGI in the germline V gene. V shed 7 bases, J shed 4 bases, and the junction held 5 bases outside the gene matches. The CDR3: CASTWTGGRTEAFF. The CDR3 nucleotides are TGTGCCAGCACTTGGACAGGGGGCCGCACTGAAGCTTTCTTT.

The chain uses TRBV5-1 and TRBJ1-1; no clear D gene. Germline loops: CDR1 SGHRS, CDR2 YFSETQ. Trimming cost V 0 bases and J 0 bases, with 3 bases left between them. The CDR3 totals 13 residues. Here the CDR3 DNA reads TGCGCCAGCAGCTTGGAGTTGAACACTGAAGCTTTCTTT. It is translated as CASSLELNTEAFF.

V gene TRBV28 combines with J gene TRBJ1-2, with D possibly TRBD1 on 5 matching bases. The CDR3 is made up of 12 amino acids. The germline V and J ends were trimmed by 6 bases and 7 bases, with 12 bases remaining between them. Germline values: CDR1 MDHEN, CDR2 SYDVKM. The chain's CDR3 is CASSPPGAGYTF. CDR3 in DNA: TGTGCCAGCAGCCCCCCCGGGGCTGGCTACACCTTC.

In this sample, this clone turned up once. The rearrangement uses TRBV7-2 and TRBJ2-7; D may be TRBD1 (6 bases). V dropped 3 bases and J dropped 2 bases, with 11 bases sitting between them. The CDR3 totals 14 residues. Germline V CDR1 and CDR2: SGHTA, FQGNSA. CDR3 DNA: TGTGCCAGCAGCTTGGGCAGGGGCCCCTACGAGCAGTACTTC. As protein: CASSLGRGPYEQYF. The entire variable domain, with the rest obtained from reference TRBV7-2 and TRBJ2-7, is as follows: GAGVSQSPSNKVTEKGKDVELRCDPISGHTALYWYRQSLGQGLEFLIYFQGNSAPDKSGLPSDRFSAERTGGSVSTLTIQRTQQEDSAVYLCASSLGRGPYEQYFGPGTRLTVT.

This rearrangement joins TRBV7-9 to TRBJ2-2; 10 positions agree with TRBD2. Trimming cost V 5 bases and J 6 bases; bases outside gene matches: 9. The CDR3 covers 16 residues. Germline lookup yields CDR1 SEHNR and CDR2 FQNEAQ (reference sequence). CDR3 loop: CASSPSGGARPGELFF. In DNA form, the CDR3 reads TGTGCCAGCAGCCCGAGCGGGGGGGCCCGTCCCGGGGAGCTGTTTTTT.

V gene TRBV15 combines with J gene TRBJ1-1, with no clear D. The germline V gene has CDR1 LNHNV and CDR2 YYDKDF (reference sequence). The CDR3 covers 15 residues. The V gene lost 3 bases and the J gene lost 1 base, with 12 bases spanning the gap. CDR3 protein: CATSSLRQKNTEAFF. The CDR3 region has the DNA TGTGCCACCAGCAGCCTGAGGCAAAAGAACACTGAAGCTTTCTTT.

V gene TRBV7-9 combines with J gene TRBJ2-2; D gene ambiguous. This CDR3 contains 12 residues. The germline gives CDR1 SEHNR, CDR2 FQNEAQ (reference sequence). V lost 5 bases and J 6 bases, leaving 7 bases between the germline ends. This CDR3 is CASSPTSGELFF. The CDR3 nucleotides are TGTGCCAGCAGCCCCACCTCCGGGGAGCTGTTTTTT.

V gene TRBV19 combines with J gene TRBJ1-2, with D unclear. CDR1 LNHDA and CDR2 SQIVND come from the germline V gene (reference sequence). The CDR3 sequence is 16 residues long. The V end lost 3 bases, the J end lost 0 bases, and 14 bases lay between the germline ends. CDR3 DNA sequence: TGTGCCAGTAGTATCTATAGTACTCCTCCTAACTATGGCTACACCTTC. Residues: CASSIYSTPPNYGYTF.

The chain is built from TRBV10-3 and TRBJ2-1; TRBD1 matches at 8 bases. CDR3 length: 14 residues. CDR1 is ENHRY and CDR2 is SYGVKD in the germline V gene. The junction had 3 bases not matched to a gene; V was cut back by 1 base and J by 7 bases. The CDR3 DNA sequence: TGTGCCATCAGTGAGTACAGGGGGGAAAATGAGCAGTTCTTC. As protein: CAISEYRGENEQFF.

The chain uses TRBV19 and TRBJ1-1, with D tentatively TRBD1 (5 bases). The CDR3 spans 16 residues. Germline V gene data show CDR1 as LNHDA and CDR2 as SQIVND (reference sequence). The V gene lost 7 bases and the J gene lost 4 bases, with 22 bases spanning the gap. CDR3 residues: CASIGGGRPDSTEAFF. The CDR3 bases are TGTGCCAGTATCGGCGGGGGACGGCCGGATAGCACTGAAGCTTTCTTT.

This CDR3 is CASSLDSLAGSYEQYF. The CDR3 DNA is TGTGCCAGCAGCTTAGATTCCCTAGCGGGGAGCTACGAGCAGTACTTC. The V call is TRBV7-9, the J call TRBJ2-7, with 9 nucleotides matching TRBD2. Trimming took 1 base from V and 3 from J; bases not matched to a gene: 7. The CDR3 has 16 amino acids. CDR1 SEHNR and CDR2 FQNEAQ come from the germline V gene (reference sequence).

J is TRBJ1-2 and V is TRBV7-2; a weak D match, TRBD1 (5 bases). This CDR3 comprises 14 residues. Germline V CDR1 and CDR2: SGHTA, FQGNSA. V was trimmed by 1 base and J by 14 bases, leaving 20 bases between them. The DNA for the CDR3 is TGTGCCAGCAGCTTAGACATAGGGGCAGGGCGGCATACCTTC. Protein product: CASSLDIGAGRHTF.

The V and J genes are TRBV5-6 and TRBJ2-7, with no clear D. The germline CDR1 and CDR2 sequences are SGHDT and YYEEEE. The V end lost 2 bases, the J end lost 7 bases, and 22 bases lay between the germline ends. This CDR3 region has 16 residues. The CDR3 nucleotides are TGTGCCAGCAGCTTTTTCGTGTTAGGACCAACTTGGGAGCAGTACTTC. Residues: CASSFFVLGPTWEQYF. The whole variable domain, remainder taken from reference TRBV5-6 and TRBJ2-7, is DAGVTQSPTHLIKTRGQQVTLRCSPKSGHDTVSWYQQALGQGPQFIFQYYEEEERQRGNFPDRFSGHQFPNYSSELNVNALLLGDSALYLCASSFFVLGPTWEQYFGPGTRLTVT.

This chain connects TRBV4-2 to TRBJ1-1, with 7 bases fitting TRBD1. Germline lookup yields CDR1 LGHNA and CDR2 YNFKEQ. The CDR3 is made up of 13 amino acids. V dropped 4 bases and J dropped 4; count of bases not matched to a gene: 3. The CDR3 nucleotides read TGTGCCAGCAGCCCAGGGGGATTCACTGAAGCTTTCTTT. Its protein product is CASSPGGFTEAFF.

V and J are TRBV3-1 (or the pseudogene TRBV3-2) and TRBJ1-1, with D possibly being TRBD1 (5 bases). The germline V and J ends were trimmed by 3 bases and 6 bases, with 14 bases remaining between them. The CDR3 covers 14 residues. Germline CDR1 reads LGHDT; CDR2 reads YNNKEL (reference sequence). CDR3 in DNA: TGTGCCAGCAGCCACGGGGCTCGGAAATCTGAAGCTTTCTTT. Residues: CASSHGARKSEAFF.

The chain joins TRBV28 to TRBJ1-5; D not certain. The CDR3 spans 16 residues. Germline loops: CDR1 MDHEN, CDR2 SYDVKM. Trimming stripped 5 bases from V and 0 bases from J, with 14 bases between. CDR3 DNA sequence: TGTGCCAGCAGTCCCCCTCGGGGATATAGCAATCAGCCCCAGCATTTT. This sequence encodes CASSPPRGYSNQPQHF.

V usage is TRBV6-1 and J usage is TRBJ2-2; D not certain. The germline V gene has CDR1 MNHNS and CDR2 SASEGT. This CDR3 spans 14 amino acids. The germline V and J ends were trimmed by 2 bases and 8 bases, with 12 bases remaining between them. CDR3 protein: CASSEKGKQGELFF. The DNA for the CDR3 is TGTGCCAGCAGTGAAAAGGGTAAACAGGGGGAGCTGTTTTTT.

This clone was detected once. This rearrangement joins TRBV3-1 (or the pseudogene TRBV3-2) to TRBJ1-4; the D is unclear. CDR3 length: 15 amino acids. In germline, CDR1 is LGHDT, CDR2 YNNKEL (reference sequence). V shed 0 bases and J shed 7 bases, with 12 bases lying between them. The CDR3 region has the DNA TGTGCCAGCAGCCAAGAAGGGCTCTCAGGTGAAAAACTGTTTTTT. It is translated as CASSQEGLSGEKLFF.

The chain recombines TRBV28 with TRBJ1-2; D is undetermined. V was clipped by 7 bases and J by 4 bases, with 25 bases between them. Germline V CDR1 and CDR2: MDHEN, SYDVKM. CDR3 length: 17 amino acids. The CDR3 sequence: CASTGSPGSPLGYGYTF. CDR3 nucleotide sequence: TGTGCCAGCACCGGAAGCCCCGGAAGTCCACTCGGCTATGGCTACACCTTC.

The chain joins TRBV2 to TRBJ2-1; TRBD1 agrees at 8 bases. The V segment lost 8 bases and the J segment 5 bases; nucleotides outside the gene matches: 8. This CDR3 has 14 amino acids. The V gene's germline CDR1 is SNHLY and CDR2 FYNNEI. CDR3 loop: CASGQDRANNEQFF. The CDR3 DNA follows: TGTGCCAGCGGGCAGGACAGGGCCAACAATGAGCAGTTCTTC.

The V gene is TRBV10-3, the J gene TRBJ1-5; D remains ambiguous. CDR1 is ENHRY and CDR2 is SYGVKD in the germline V gene. Trimming pared 0 bases from V and 7 bases from J, leaving 7 bases between. The CDR3 is 13 amino acids. The CDR3 DNA reads TGTGCCATCAGTGAGTCTGAGGACCAGCCCCAGCATTTT. Its protein is CAISESEDQPQHF.

The chain links TRBV27 to TRBJ1-6; 9 nucleotides line up with TRBD1. Germline V CDR1 and CDR2: MNHEY, SMNVEV (reference sequence). This CDR3 contains 15 residues. V lost 4 bases and J lost 9; bases outside the gene matches: 7. The CDR3 region has the DNA TGTGCCAGCAGTTCGCACGGGACAGGGCCTTCACCCCTCCACTTT. Translation: CASSSHGTGPSPLHF.

V and J are TRBV30 and TRBJ1-1, with D uncertain. Between the trimmed V and J ends, which lost 2 bases and 3 bases, there was a span of 7 bases. CDR1 is GTSNPN and CDR2 is SVGIG in the germline V gene (reference sequence). This CDR3 contains 12 residues. CDR3 residues: CAWSMGYTEAFF. The CDR3 nucleotides read TGTGCCTGGAGTATGGGGTACACTGAAGCTTTCTTT.

The J gene is TRBJ1-2, the V gene TRBV28; no clear D. This CDR3 contains 16 residues. V was cut by 2 bases and J by 0 bases, with 13 bases left in between. CDR1 and CDR2 from the germline V gene are MDHEN and SYDVKM. DNA of the CDR3: TGTGCCAGCAGTTTAGGTCGGACCGATTCTAACTATGGCTACACCTTC. Residues: CASSLGRTDSNYGYTF.